This TCR beta chain was observed in a study of CD8 T cells in Susac syndrome. Across the study: At blood draw, Susac syndrome patients were therapy-naive, on corticosteroids, or on intravenous immunoglobulin alone. Study-level results: CD4+ repertoires of Susac syndrome patients lacked detectable clonal expansion.

As for this clonotype: Its target is not known.

RNA amounts of about 0.45 to 1 ug underwent reverse transcription with random hexamers. Across 54 Vbeta and 13 Jbeta, immunoSEQ multiplex PCR amplified TCR beta CDR3. TCRdb reprocessed the immunoSEQ multiplex PCR reads via MiXCR and lists one record per CDR3 protein. The sample has about 240,000 distinct CDR3 sequences, 90% to 97% seen once; the top ten hold about 0.095%. Germline V gene lookup returns CDR1 DFQATT and CDR2 SNEGSKA (reference sequence). V gave up 3 bases and J gave up 7 bases; unmatched junction bases: 6. The CDR3 length is 13 residues. Sequencing was performed on CD4+ T cells from PBMCs. The sequence derives from a human donor with Susac syndrome. This sequence joins TRBV20-1 and TRBJ1-2, with TRBD1 matching 9 bases. The CDR3 DNA sequence: TGCAGTGCTAGGGGGACAGGGTTCAGTGGCTACACCTTC. It translates to CSARGTGFSGYTF.